The following is a TCR beta chain sequence with its context. Its specificity is not known. For every sample, eight separate reactions were used to make cDNA. Added by template switching were UMIs that each held a 6-nucleotide sample barcode. Nested PCRs of approximately 16 and 9 cycles, two in total, were run on TCRalpha and TCRbeta cDNA. TCRdb reanalyzed the 5' RACE reads and collapses them to one entry per CDR3 protein, without DNA. The table for this sample gives over 200,000 distinct CDR3 sequences. The sample comes from a study of monozygotic twins with inflammatory bowel disease. CDR1 LGHNA and CDR2 YSLEER come from the germline V gene. There are 14 residues in the CDR3. Study observations and caveats: With inverse Simpson as the measure, TCRbeta diversity was lower in IBD patients than in healthy co-twins.

This TCR was recovered from a human donor with ulcerative colitis or Crohn's disease, or a healthy co-twin of an affected twin (not recorded which). Sequenced material: blood. The chain links TRBV4-3 to TRBJ2-1. The chain's CDR3 is CASSQAVYNNEQFF.